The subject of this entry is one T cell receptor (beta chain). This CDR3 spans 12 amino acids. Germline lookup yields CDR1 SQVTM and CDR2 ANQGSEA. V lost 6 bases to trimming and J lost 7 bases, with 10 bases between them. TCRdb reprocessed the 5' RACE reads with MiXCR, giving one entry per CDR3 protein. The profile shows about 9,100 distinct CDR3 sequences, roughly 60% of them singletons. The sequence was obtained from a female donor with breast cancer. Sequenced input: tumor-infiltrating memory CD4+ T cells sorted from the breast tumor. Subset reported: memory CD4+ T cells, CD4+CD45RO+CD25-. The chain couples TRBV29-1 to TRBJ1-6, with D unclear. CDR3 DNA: TGCAGCGTGGGTGAGCGGAATTCACCCCTCCACTTT. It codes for CSVGERNSPLHF. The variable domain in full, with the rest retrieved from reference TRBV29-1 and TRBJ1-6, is SAVISQKPSRDICQRGTSLTIQCQVDSQVTMMFWYRQQPGQSLTLIATANQGSEATYESGFVIDKFPISRPNLTFSTLTVSNMSPEDSSIYLCSVGERNSPLHFGNGTRLTVT.